Each of the 25 T cell receptor beta chains below was sequenced from the same sample in a study of blood T cell repertoires in COVID-19. TCRdb's table, derived via immunoSEQ multiplex PCR, lists solely in-frame clones and lacks some. The data hold about 380,000 clones, with more than 70% observed a single time. The sample consisted of PBMCs or T cells enriched from blood (not recorded which). These receptors were obtained from a woman aged 18-29 years who had recovered from COVID-19.

The rearrangement uses TRBV30 and TRBJ1-2, with a weak D call TRBD1 (5 bases). V was cut by 2 bases and J by 0 bases, with 7 bases left in between. This CDR3 has 13 amino acids. Germline lookup yields CDR1 GTSNPN and CDR2 SVGIG (reference sequence). CDR3 in amino acids: CAWSTRANYGYTF. In DNA, the CDR3 is TGTGCCTGGAGTACCAGGGCTAACTATGGCTACACCTTC.

The J gene is TRBJ2-1, the V gene TRBV30; D is possibly TRBD2 (5 bases). CDR1 and CDR2 (germline): GTSNPN, SVGIG (reference sequence). The CDR3 extends over 15 amino acids. With 2 bases removed from V and 1 base from J, the gap between germline ends came to 12 bases. CDR3 region: CAWSRGLGSYNEQFF. CDR3 DNA sequence: TGTGCCTGGAGTCGAGGGTTGGGATCCTACAATGAGCAGTTCTTC.

The chain carries TRBV10-3 and TRBJ2-4; D unclear. CDR3 length equals 12 residues. Germline V gene lookup returns CDR1 ENHRY and CDR2 SYGVKD. The V and J ends lost 2 bases and 8 bases respectively, with 7 bases between them. CDR3 in amino acids: CAISEERDIQYF. For the CDR3, the DNA is TGTGCCATCAGTGAGGAGAGAGACATTCAGTACTTC.

The V gene is TRBV2, the J gene TRBJ1-6, with D maybe TRBD1 (5 bases). Trimming cost V 10 bases and J 5 bases, with 9 bases left between them. This CDR3 has 12 amino acids. Germline V gene data show CDR1 as SNHLY and CDR2 as FYNNEI. CDR3 sequence reads: CATGRDNSPLHF. For the CDR3, the DNA is TGTGCCACAGGCAGGGATAATTCACCCCTCCACTTT.

This sequence joins TRBV9 and TRBJ1-1; TRBD1 matches 9 bases. CDR3 length: 16 amino acids. CDR1 and CDR2 from the germline V gene are SGDLS and YYNGEE. J lost 1 base, V lost 0 bases, and 4 bases had no gene match. Here the CDR3 DNA reads TGTGCCAGCAGCGTAGTAGGGACAGGGACGAACACTGAAGCTTTCTTT. Its protein is CASSVVGTGTNTEAFF.

The rearrangement uses TRBV19 and TRBJ2-7, with D possibly matching TRBD1 (7 bases). Per germline, CDR1 LNHDA and CDR2 SQIVND (reference sequence). The CDR3 spans 20 residues. Trimming cost V 2 bases and J 6 bases, with 32 bases left between them. CDR3 loop: CASSILQLTGLTGAGGEQYF. The CDR3 DNA reads as TGTGCCAGTAGTATATTGCAGTTGACCGGACTAACAGGGGCTGGGGGCGAGCAGTACTTC.

Concerning this clone itself: The same CDR3 is also encoded by other DNA sequences in this sample. This sequence joins TRBV19 and TRBJ1-5; 8 bases are a match to TRBD1. V was pared by 2 bases and J by 5 bases, with 5 bases of the junction left unmatched. CDR1 LNHDA and CDR2 SQIVND come from the germline V gene (reference sequence). This CDR3 contains 15 residues. This CDR3 is CASSILTGADQPQHF. DNA for the CDR3: TGTGCCAGTAGTATACTGACAGGGGCGGATCAGCCCCAGCATTTT. Full variable domain (outside the CDR3, taken from reference TRBV19 and TRBJ1-5): DGGITQSPKYLFRKEGQNVTLSCEQNLNHDAMYWYRQDPGQGLRLIYYSQIVNDFQKGDIAEGYSVSREKKESFPLTVTSAQKNPTAFYLCASSILTGADQPQHFGDGTRLSIL.

The rearrangement links TRBV27 to TRBJ1-6, with 9 bases that match TRBD1. V gave up 4 bases and J gave up 10 bases; unmatched junction bases: 5. CDR1 MNHEY and CDR2 SMNVEV come from the germline V gene (reference sequence). This CDR3 has 14 amino acids. The DNA of the CDR3 is TGTGCCAGCAGTTGGGGACAGGGTTCATCACCCCTCCACTTT. This codes for CASSWGQGSSPLHF.

The chain links TRBV25-1 to TRBJ2-5; TRBD2 aligns across 14 bases. Germline CDR1 reads MGHDK; CDR2 reads SYGVNS. There are 16 residues in the CDR3. V gave up 5 bases and J gave up 2 bases; unmatched junction bases: 4. This chain's CDR3 is CASSPRLAGGQETQYF. The CDR3 coding sequence is TGTGCCAGCAGTCCGCGACTAGCGGGGGGGCAAGAGACCCAGTACTTC. The entire variable domain, with the rest obtained from reference TRBV25-1 and TRBJ2-5, is as follows: EADIYQTPRYLVIGTGKKITLECSQTMGHDKMYWYQQDPGMELHLIHYSYGVNSTEKGDLSSESTVSRIRTEHFPLTLESARPSHTSQYLCASSPRLAGGQETQYFGPGTRLLVL.

The chain combines TRBV4-3 with TRBJ1-5, with 9 bases identical to TRBD1. Trimming took 4 bases from V and 7 from J; bases not matched to a gene: 8. The CDR3 sequence is 15 residues long. Per germline, CDR1 LGHNA and CDR2 YSLEER. CDR3 region: CASSRVQGARQPQHF. CDR3 DNA: TGCGCCAGCAGCCGGGTACAGGGGGCGCGGCAGCCCCAGCATTTT.

The rearrangement joins TRBV18 to TRBJ2-7, with D possibly matching TRBD1 (7 bases). This CDR3 is built from 14 residues. Germline assignment: CDR1 KGHSH and CDR2 LQKENI. Trimming pared 1 base from V and 3 bases from J, leaving 10 bases between. The chain's CDR3 is CASSPRQGLYEQYF. CDR3 DNA: TGTGCCAGCTCACCACGACAGGGACTCTACGAGCAGTACTTC.

The V gene is TRBV7-2, the J gene TRBJ1-6, with 7 nucleotides matching TRBD1. Trimming at V came to 8 bases and at J to 9 bases, leaving 10 bases not matched to a gene. CDR1 is SGHTA, CDR2 FQGNSA, per germline. This CDR3 has 14 amino acids. CDR3 in amino acids: CASRGGTAASPLHF. In DNA, the CDR3 is TGTGCCAGCCGCGGCGGGACAGCCGCTTCACCCCTCCACTTT.

The chain recombines TRBV14 with TRBJ1-5; D remains unclear. The germline V and J ends were trimmed by 0 bases and 4 bases, with 7 bases remaining between them. Germline V gives CDR1 SGHDN, CDR2 FVKESK. The CDR3 has 14 residues. CDR3: CASSQEGENQPQHF. The CDR3, as DNA: TGTGCCAGCAGCCAAGAGGGCGAAAATCAGCCCCAGCATTTT.

For the CDR3, the DNA is TGTGCCAGCAGTTTAAGCCCCCAGAACAGGGGGCGAAGGTCCGAGCAGTACTTC. Translating gives CASSLSPQNRGRRSEQYF. The genes are TRBV27 and TRBJ2-7; 9 bases are shared with TRBD1. The CDR3 loop spans 18 amino acids. The germline V gene encodes CDR1 MNHEY and CDR2 SMNVEV (reference sequence). Unmatched junction bases numbered 17, after V lost 2 bases and J lost 6 bases.

This chain connects TRBV27 to TRBJ1-2, with D tentatively TRBD1 (5 bases). The CDR3 is 16 residues long. V was pared by 2 bases and J by 4 bases, with 17 bases between. The V gene's germline CDR1 is MNHEY and CDR2 SMNVEV (reference sequence). For the CDR3, the DNA is TGTGCCAGCAGTTTACTCGGGGGTTCGAAGGTCTATGGCTACACCTTC. As protein: CASSLLGGSKVYGYTF.

The sample holds many counts of this clone. The CDR3 region is CASSIWTGNQPQHF. CDR3 DNA: TGTGCCAGTAGTATATGGACAGGGAATCAGCCCCAGCATTTT. The chain is built from TRBV19 and TRBJ1-5, with 8 bases lining up with TRBD1. The CDR3 is 14 residues long. Germline trimming cut 2 bases from V and 4 bases from J; bases unmatched to any gene: 1. Germline loops: CDR1 LNHDA, CDR2 SQIVND (reference sequence). Complete variable domain (other parts from reference TRBV19 and TRBJ1-5): DGGITQSPKYLFRKEGQNVTLSCEQNLNHDAMYWYRQDPGQGLRLIYYSQIVNDFQKGDIAEGYSVSREKKESFPLTVTSAQKNPTAFYLCASSIWTGNQPQHFGDGTRLSIL.

This clone was seen once. V usage is TRBV15 and J usage is TRBJ1-3; D is undetermined. The germline CDR1 and CDR2 sequences are LNHNV and YYDKDF (reference sequence). CDR3 length: 15 amino acids. Trimming cost V 1 base and J 4 bases, with 11 bases left between them. The CDR3 DNA reads TGTGCCACCAGCAGAGCGCTTATCGGGGGAAACACCATATATTTT. Translated, it gives CATSRALIGGNTIYF.

The chain combines TRBV5-1 with TRBJ1-1; TRBD1 is a possible D gene (5 bases). V was pared by 1 base and J by 3 bases, with 16 bases between. This CDR3 contains 16 residues. CDR1 and CDR2 from the germline V gene are SGHRS and YFSETQ. CDR3: CASSLYSQAPYTEAFF. The CDR3 DNA sequence: TGCGCCAGCAGCTTGTACTCACAGGCCCCTTACACTGAAGCTTTCTTT. The full variable domain, rest sourced from reference TRBV5-1 and TRBJ1-1, is KAGVTQTPRYLIKTRGQQVTLSCSPISGHRSVSWYQQTPGQGLQFLFEYFSETQRNKGNFPGRFSGRQFSNSRSEMNVSTLELGDSALYLCASSLYSQAPYTEAFFGQGTRLTVV.

V is TRBV19 and J is TRBJ1-3; no firm D call. V gave up 7 bases and J gave up 0 bases, with 10 bases separating them. CDR1 LNHDA and CDR2 SQIVND come from the germline V gene (reference sequence). The CDR3 is 14 amino acids. The CDR3 coding sequence is TGTGCCAGTAAACTTGTCTACTCTGGAAACACCATATATTTT. This sequence encodes CASKLVYSGNTIYF.

This clone was counted a single time. The genes are TRBV21-1 and TRBJ2-4; TRBD2 is the table's D call, not checked against the DNA. TRBV21-1 is a pseudogene segment. The CDR3 spans 17 residues. In DNA, the CDR3 is TGTGCCAGCAGCAAAGATTGGAGCGGGGGAGACAAAAACATTCAGTACTTC. It encodes CASSKDWSGGDKNIQYF.

The rearrangement links TRBV19 to TRBJ1-5; D is unclear. V was pared by 8 bases and J by 2 bases, with 13 bases between. Germline CDR1 reads LNHDA; CDR2 reads SQIVND (reference sequence). This CDR3 region has 14 residues. The CDR3 reads CASYEGAGNQPQHF. The CDR3, as DNA: TGTGCCAGTTATGAGGGAGCGGGCAATCAGCCCCAGCATTTT.

V is TRBV18 and J is TRBJ1-1; the D is unclear. Germline V gene data show CDR1 as KGHSH and CDR2 as LQKENI. V was pared by 3 bases and J by 3 bases, with 11 bases between. The CDR3 contains 14 residues. The CDR3 reads CASSPPEAYTEAFF. The CDR3 DNA sequence: TGTGCCAGCTCACCCCCGGAGGCCTACACTGAAGCTTTCTTT.

V usage is TRBV12-5 and J usage is TRBJ2-3; 7 nucleotides match TRBD2. Germline-derived CDR1 and CDR2 are LGHNT and FRNRAP. The ends lost 5 bases at V and 4 bases at J; junction bases unmatched: 12. The CDR3 totals 16 residues. The DNA of the CDR3 is TGTGCTAGTGGTCCTGGCCGGACTAGTGGCCCAGATACGCAGTATTTT. This sequence encodes CASGPGRTSGPDTQYF.

The CDR3 region is CASSDQRGCQETQYF. DNA of the CDR3: TGTGCCAGCAGTGACCAGCGGGGGTGCCAAGAGACCCAGTACTTC. The chain joins TRBV6-4 to TRBJ2-5, with TRBD2 matching 8 bases. After removal of 2 bases from V and 1 base from J, the junction contained 3 bases not matched to a gene. This CDR3 has 15 residues. Germline V CDR1 and CDR2: MRHNA, SNTAGT.

The chain recombines TRBV30 with TRBJ1-5; possible D gene TRBD1, 5 bases. The CDR3 spans 13 residues. V lost 5 bases, J lost 9 bases, and 17 bases lay in between. Germline CDR1 reads GTSNPN; CDR2 reads SVGIG (reference sequence). In DNA, the CDR3 is TGTGCCTGGGCCGGGGGAATATCAAGGCCCCAGCATTTT. It yields the protein CAWAGGISRPQHF.